Below, 16 T cell receptor beta chains from the same sample are listed, as sequenced in a study of T cells after posttransplantation cyclophosphamide. Sampled 1 year posttransplant, controls received myeloablative marrow transplants, methotrexate and a calcineurin inhibitor. Clones were read by immunoSEQ multiplex PCR, and TCRdb kept only the in-frame ones, dropping some. The data hold roughly 21,000 clones, with 86% observed a single time. The specimen comprised PBMCs, sampled roughly a year after allogeneic stem cell transplant with calcineurin inhibitor and methotrexate. These receptors were obtained from a female patient aged 30-39 years who received an allogeneic stem cell transplant from an unrelated donor, was CMV-positive, and had acute and chronic GVHD. Some T cells here may be from the graft donor.

The gene calls are TRBV6-6 and TRBJ1-2; D gene unclear. Trimming cost V 2 bases and J 1 base, with 11 bases left between them. Germline V lookup: CDR1 MNHNY, CDR2 SVGAGI (reference sequence). There are 15 residues in the CDR3. CDR3: CASSYPTGVNYGYTF. The CDR3 coding sequence is TGTGCCAGCAGTTACCCGACGGGAGTTAACTATGGCTACACCTTC.

The chain employs TRBV6-1 and TRBJ2-7; D might be TRBD2 (6 bases). Trimming shortened V by 10 bases and J by 3 bases, and 16 bases separated the two germline ends. The CDR3 has 13 residues. The V gene's germline CDR1 is MNHNS and CDR2 SASEGT. The CDR3 coding sequence is TGTGCCACCAGGGCCGTCGGGAGCTACGAGCAGTACTTC. Translated, it gives CATRAVGSYEQYF.

The V and J genes are TRBV30 and TRBJ2-7; the match to TRBD1 covers 7 bases. CDR3 length: 14 residues. V trimming: 6 bases; J trimming: 3 bases; junction bases outside the gene matches: 11. Germline V gives CDR1 GTSNPN, CDR2 SVGIG (reference sequence). The DNA of the CDR3 is TGTGCCTGCGACCGACAGGGTAGCATCTACGAGCAGTACTTC. This translates into CACDRQGSIYEQYF.

Points on this clone: A read error may account for a junction end that differs from germline. The chain recombines TRBV7-2 with TRBJ1-2; D perhaps matches TRBD1 (6 bases). This CDR3 comprises 15 residues. CDR1 is SGHTA, CDR2 FQGNSA, per germline. The CDR3 is CASSLALQGRPGYAF. CDR3 nucleotide sequence: TGTGCCAGCAGCTTAGCTTTACAGGGTCGTCCTGGCTACGCCTTC.

The V gene is TRBV2, the J gene TRBJ1-1, with a possible D match to TRBD1 (5 bases). Germline V gene sequence: CDR1 SNHLY, CDR2 FYNNEI. The ends were cut back, 3 bases at V and 4 bases at J, with 15 bases in the middle. The CDR3 spans 15 residues. The chain's CDR3 is CASSDEGLKSTEAFF. For the CDR3, the DNA is TGTGCCAGCAGTGATGAGGGACTAAAATCCACTGAAGCTTTCTTT.

Only one count was recorded for this clone. V is TRBV5-6 and J is TRBJ1-1; 7 bases line up with TRBD1. The CDR3 covers 12 residues. V lost 4 bases, J lost 7 bases, and 4 bases stayed unmatched. Germline V gene lookup returns CDR1 SGHDT and CDR2 YYEEEE. In nucleotides, the CDR3 is TGTGCCAGCAGCCCGGGACAGCTTGAAGCTTTCTTT. It encodes CASSPGQLEAFF.

V and J are TRBV5-1 and TRBJ2-5; D is possibly TRBD2 (6 bases). Trimming removed 0 bases from V and 3 bases from J, with 9 bases in between. Germline V CDR1 and CDR2: SGHRS, YFSETQ. This CDR3 has 14 amino acids. The DNA for the CDR3 is TGCGCCAGCAGCTTGGGAGGCGGGGAAGAGACCCAGTACTTC. This sequence encodes CASSLGGGEETQYF.

This clone was counted once. This sequence joins TRBV7-9 and TRBJ1-1; possibly TRBD1 for D (6 bases). The CDR3 consists of 13 residues. Germline assignment: CDR1 SEHNR and CDR2 FQNEAQ (reference sequence). The ends were cut back, 1 base at V and 4 bases at J, with 7 bases in the middle. The CDR3 sequence: CASSLEGGTEAFF. CDR3 DNA sequence: TGTGCCAGCAGCTTAGAAGGGGGCACTGAAGCTTTCTTT.

This clone has just a few counts. The V and J genes are TRBV19 and TRBJ1-5; no firm D call. Per germline, CDR1 LNHDA and CDR2 SQIVND (reference sequence). Trimming removed 4 bases at V and 2 bases at J, with 12 bases between. The CDR3 is 15 amino acids. Written as DNA, the CDR3 is TGTGCCAGTAGTACGAGTCCAGCGGGCAATCAGCCCCAGCATTTT. This sequence encodes CASSTSPAGNQPQHF. Drawing the rest from reference TRBV19 and TRBJ1-5, the complete variable domain is DGGITQSPKYLFRKEGQNVTLSCEQNLNHDAMYWYRQDPGQGLRLIYYSQIVNDFQKGDIAEGYSVSREKKESFPLTVTSAQKNPTAFYLCASSTSPAGNQPQHFGDGTRLSIL.

The genes are TRBV15 and TRBJ1-2; unclear D gene. CDR3 length: 14 residues. Trimming cost V 1 base and J 10 bases, with 16 bases left between them. Germline V lookup: CDR1 LNHNV, CDR2 YYDKDF (reference sequence). The CDR3 is CATSRGEAVDVYTF. The CDR3 DNA follows: TGTGCCACCAGCAGAGGGGAGGCAGTTGACGTCTACACCTTC.

V usage is TRBV18 and J usage is TRBJ1-1; D remains unclear. This CDR3 spans 13 amino acids. The V gene lost 2 bases and the J gene lost 6 bases, with 10 bases spanning the gap. The germline CDR1 and CDR2 sequences are KGHSH and LQKENI. CDR3 DNA sequence: TGTGCCAGCTCACCATCGGAGCCGCCTGAAGCTTTCTTT. This encodes CASSPSEPPEAFF.

The chain employs TRBV5-1 and TRBJ2-3; D is possibly TRBD2 (5 bases). In germline, CDR1 is SGHRS, CDR2 YFSETQ. V shed 2 bases and J shed 2 bases, with 15 bases lying between them. The CDR3 contains 16 residues. The CDR3 coding sequence is TGCGCCAGCAGCTTTGAGCAGTTGGAGGCCACAGATACGCAGTATTTT. Its protein product is CASSFEQLEATDTQYF.

J is TRBJ2-1 and V is TRBV15, with D unclear. Germline V gene data show CDR1 as LNHNV and CDR2 as YYDKDF (reference sequence). Trimming pared 0 bases from V and 7 bases from J, leaving 10 bases between. The length of the CDR3 is 14 residues. The CDR3 nucleotides are TGTGCCACCAGCAGAGATCGCCTGCAGAATGAGCAGTTCTTC. This codes for CATSRDRLQNEQFF.

J is TRBJ2-1 and V is TRBV28; TRBD2 is a possible D gene (5 bases). Trimming shortened V by 5 bases and J by 2 bases, and 19 bases separated the two germline ends. Germline V gene data show CDR1 as MDHEN and CDR2 as SYDVKM. CDR3 length: 17 residues. The CDR3 region has the DNA TGTGCCAGCAGTGATACCCTCGCCGCGGGTCCCTACAATGAGCAGTTCTTC. This codes for CASSDTLAAGPYNEQFF.

V gene TRBV5-1 combines with J gene TRBJ1-3; no definite D call. Germline assignment: CDR1 SGHRS and CDR2 YFSETQ. The CDR3 runs to 14 residues. V shed 0 bases and J shed 0 bases, with 4 bases lying between them. The CDR3, as DNA: TGCGCCAGCAGCTTGGGCGGCTCTGGAAACACCATATATTTT. It codes for CASSLGGSGNTIYF.

This chain uses TRBV19 with TRBJ2-3; 9 bases are shared with TRBD1. Germline CDR1 and CDR2: LNHDA and SQIVND (reference sequence). This CDR3 has 15 amino acids. V lost 9 bases to trimming and J lost 0 bases; unmatched junction nucleotides: 7. The CDR3 coding sequence is TGTGCCAGCCGACAGGGGGTTGGTAGCACAGATACGCAGTATTTT. Protein product: CASRQGVGSTDTQYF.